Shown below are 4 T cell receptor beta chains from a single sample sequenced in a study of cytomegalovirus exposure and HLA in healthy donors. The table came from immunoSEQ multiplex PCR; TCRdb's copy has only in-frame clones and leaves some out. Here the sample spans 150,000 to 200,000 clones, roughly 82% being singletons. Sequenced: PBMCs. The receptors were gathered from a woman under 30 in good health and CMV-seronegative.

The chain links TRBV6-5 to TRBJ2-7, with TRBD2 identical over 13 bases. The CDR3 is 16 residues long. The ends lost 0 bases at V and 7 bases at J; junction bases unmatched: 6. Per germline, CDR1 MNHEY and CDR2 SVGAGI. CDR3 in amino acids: CASSYSTSGRSTEQYF. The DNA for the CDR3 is TGTGCCAGCAGTTACTCGACTAGCGGGAGGAGTACGGAGCAGTACTTC.

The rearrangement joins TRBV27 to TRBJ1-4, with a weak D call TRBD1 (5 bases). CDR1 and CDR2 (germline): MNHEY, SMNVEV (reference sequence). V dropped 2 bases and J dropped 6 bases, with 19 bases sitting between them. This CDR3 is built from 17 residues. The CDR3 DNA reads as TGTGCCAGCAGTTTAAGGTCAGGGTATGTTGTGGATGAAAAACTGTTTTTT. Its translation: CASSLRSGYVVDEKLFF.

The chain's CDR3 is CASSPNRLSPQETQYF. For the CDR3, the DNA is TGTGCCAGCAGCCCAAACCGACTGTCGCCACAAGAGACCCAGTACTTC. The rearrangement uses TRBV7-9 and TRBJ2-5; D is uncertain. CDR3 length equals 16 residues. Per the germline V gene, CDR1 is SEHNR and CDR2 is FQNEAQ (reference sequence). Trimming left V 5 bases short and J 2 bases short, with 18 bases between.

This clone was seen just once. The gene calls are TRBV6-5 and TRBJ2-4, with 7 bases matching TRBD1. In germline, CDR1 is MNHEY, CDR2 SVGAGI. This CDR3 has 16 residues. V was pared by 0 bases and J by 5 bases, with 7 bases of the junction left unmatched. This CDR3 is CASSYSYRQGENIQYF. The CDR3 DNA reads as TGTGCCAGCAGTTACTCGTACCGACAGGGCGAAAACATTCAGTACTTC.